The 21 T cell receptor beta chains presented below share a single source sample, sequenced in a study of blood T cells in healthy people across ages. A sample-barcoded 5' primer and a J-beta primer mix were used in a second PCR of roughly 7 to 11 cycles. One entry per CDR3 protein results from TCRdb running MiXCR on the 5' RACE reads. The repertoire holds about 780,000 distinct CDR3 sequences, with roughly 46% as singletons. The specimen was blood. These receptors were collected from a man older than 75 in good health.

In this sample, this clonotype turned up many times. V usage is TRBV4-3 and J usage is TRBJ2-6, with TRBD1 as a possible D gene (5 bases). V dropped 1 base and J dropped 12 bases, with 22 bases sitting between them. CDR3 length: 17 amino acids. Germline V gives CDR1 LGHNA, CDR2 YSLEER. CDR3 sequence: CASSQVLLGASGIVLTF. The CDR3, as DNA: TGCGCCAGCAGCCAAGTCCTTTTAGGGGCTTCGGGCATCGTCCTGACTTTC.

The chain has TRBV24-1 and TRBJ2-1; 15 bases align to TRBD2. The ends lost 5 bases at V and 8 bases at J; junction bases unmatched: 6. The germline CDR1 and CDR2 sequences are KGHDR and SFDVKD. The CDR3 spans 16 residues. This chain's CDR3 is CATSGTSGRATDEQFF. CDR3 sequence (DNA): TGTGCCACCAGTGGGACTAGCGGGAGGGCCACGGATGAGCAGTTCTTC.

The V call is TRBV6-1, the J call TRBJ2-3; 12 bases map to TRBD2. V dropped 4 bases and J dropped 2; count of bases not matched to a gene: 1. The CDR3 has 15 amino acids. Per the germline V gene, CDR1 is MNHNS and CDR2 is SASEGT. CDR3 sequence: CASSGTSGNTDTQYF. Written as DNA, the CDR3 is TGTGCCAGCAGTGGGACTAGCGGGAACACAGATACGCAGTATTTT.

The V gene is TRBV27, the J gene TRBJ2-5, with 14 bases that match TRBD2. The germline CDR1 and CDR2 sequences are MNHEY and SMNVEV (reference sequence). The junction had 4 bases not matched to a gene; V was cut back by 5 bases and J by 5 bases. The CDR3 is made up of 15 amino acids. CDR3 protein: CASSRTSGRRETQYF. CDR3 nucleotides: TGTGCCAGCAGTCGGACTAGCGGGAGGCGGGAGACCCAGTACTTC.

The gene calls are TRBV20-1 and TRBJ2-7; no firm D call. The germline gives CDR1 DFQATT, CDR2 SNEGSKA (reference sequence). V dropped 0 bases and J dropped 0 bases, with 9 bases sitting between them. CDR3 length: 14 amino acids. The CDR3 region has the DNA TGCAGTGCTAGAGATTGGGGAAGCTCCTACGAGCAGTACTTC. As protein: CSARDWGSSYEQYF.

J is TRBJ2-7 and V is TRBV29-1; D uncertain. The CDR3 consists of 11 residues. Deletions cut 7 bases from V and 5 bases from J, with 12 bases between. Germline assignment: CDR1 SQVTM and CDR2 ANQGSEA. The chain's CDR3 is CSDEDRHEQYF. DNA for the CDR3: TGCAGCGACGAAGATCGACACGAGCAGTACTTC.

This clonotype occurred a few times. This chain connects TRBV29-1 to TRBJ1-1; D remains ambiguous. This CDR3 contains 13 residues. The V and J ends lost 3 bases and 1 base respectively, with 9 bases between them. The germline V gene has CDR1 SQVTM and CDR2 ANQGSEA. CDR3 sequence reads: CSVDRNRNTEAFF. The CDR3 DNA reads TGCAGCGTTGACCGGAATCGGAACACTGAAGCTTTCTTT.

This clonotype was picked up many times. This chain joins TRBV28 and TRBJ2-6; D may be TRBD2 (5 bases). V lost 5 bases and J 2 bases, leaving 10 bases between the germline ends. This CDR3 comprises 15 residues. Per the germline V gene, CDR1 is MDHEN and CDR2 is SYDVKM. The CDR3 DNA reads TGTGCCAGCAGTGCTGGTAGCGCTGGGGCCAACGTCCTGACTTTC. Translating it yields CASSAGSAGANVLTF.

With respect to this clonotype: One base away lies a much larger clone, so this may be a sequencing read error. The V gene is TRBV11-3, the J gene TRBJ2-5; D is unresolved. The CDR3 runs 13 residues. Germline V gives CDR1 SGHNT, CDR2 YENEEA. CDR3 nucleotide sequence: TGTACCAGCAGCTTAGATCAGAGAAGGACCCAGTACTTC. This gives the protein CTSSLDQRRTQYF.

There are many counts of this clonotype. The V gene is TRBV7-2, the J gene TRBJ1-5, with D possibly TRBD1 on 5 matching bases. The CDR3 runs to 15 residues. Germline assignment: CDR1 SGHTA and CDR2 FQGNSA. Trimming stripped 5 bases from V and 4 bases from J, with 15 bases between. DNA for the CDR3: TGTGCCAGCAGCCCGGGGGTGAGCCAGAATCAGCCCCAGCATTTT. Its protein product is CASSPGVSQNQPQHF. The complete variable domain, with remaining parts taken from reference TRBV7-2 and TRBJ1-5, reads GAGVSQSPSNKVTEKGKDVELRCDPISGHTALYWYRQSLGQGLEFLIYFQGNSAPDKSGLPSDRFSAERTGGSVSTLTIQRTQQEDSAVYLCASSPGVSQNQPQHFGDGTRLSIL.

Details on this clonotype: This clone may be a read error of a much larger clone one base away. V is TRBV29-1 and J is TRBJ2-1; 8 bases line up with TRBD1. The CDR3 consists of 14 residues. The ends lost 2 bases at V and 13 bases at J; junction bases unmatched: 13. Per the germline V gene, CDR1 is SQVTM and CDR2 is ANQGSEA. The CDR3 nucleotides read TGCAGCGTTGAAAGGTCAGGGGGCAAGGAGACCCAGTTCTTC. Its protein product is CSVERSGGKETQFF.

The J gene is TRBJ2-1, the V gene TRBV12-3 or TRBV12-4; D tentatively fits TRBD1 or TRBD2 (5 bases each). The CDR3 loop spans 12 amino acids. The germline V and J ends were trimmed by 6 bases and 7 bases, with 10 bases remaining between them. CDR3 sequence (DNA): TGTGCCAGCAGGAGGGGACCTAATGAGCAGTTCTTC. It codes for CASRRGPNEQFF.

This clonotype was seen a few times. The rearrangement uses TRBV20-1 and TRBJ2-1; the D is unclear. V dropped 5 bases and J dropped 0 bases, with 17 bases sitting between them. From germline, CDR1 is DFQATT and CDR2 SNEGSKA (reference sequence). The length of the CDR3 is 16 residues. The DNA for the CDR3 is TGCAGTGCTGGGTCCTCTCGGCGGAGCTCCTACAATGAGCAGTTCTTC. Its protein is CSAGSSRRSSYNEQFF.

J is TRBJ2-2 and V is TRBV20-1; the match to TRBD1 covers 7 bases. Germline values: CDR1 DFQATT, CDR2 SNEGSKA (reference sequence). The CDR3 loop spans 13 amino acids. The ends lost 5 bases at V and 6 bases at J; junction bases unmatched: 6. DNA of the CDR3: TGCAGTGCTCGACAGACAGGGCCCGGGGAGCTGTTTTTT. Its translation is CSARQTGPGELFF.

The chain employs TRBV12-3 or TRBV12-4 and TRBJ2-1; D not certain. The CDR3 loop spans 13 amino acids. Trimming shortened V by 3 bases and J by 13 bases, and 16 bases separated the two germline ends. CDR3 DNA sequence: TGTGCCAGCAGTTTGGGTCTTCGGGTGACCCAGTTCTTC. Protein product: CASSLGLRVTQFF.

The chain is built from TRBV4-1 and TRBJ2-5, with D tentatively TRBD2 (5 bases). Germline lookup yields CDR1 MGHRA and CDR2 YSYEKL. The CDR3 has 16 residues. Deletions cut 0 bases from V and 2 bases from J, with 13 bases between. In DNA form, the CDR3 reads TGCGCCAGCAGCCAAGATGACTATCCGGGGCAAGAGACCCAGTACTTC. This sequence encodes CASSQDDYPGQETQYF.

The chain carries TRBV7-2 and TRBJ2-2, with no clear D. The V and J ends lost 8 bases and 5 bases respectively, with 15 bases between them. Per the germline V gene, CDR1 is SGHTA and CDR2 is FQGNSA. This CDR3 contains 14 residues. The CDR3 bases are TGTGCCAGCTCACCGATGCCGGAGACCGGGGAGCTGTTTTTT. It encodes CASSPMPETGELFF.

V usage is TRBV3-1 and J usage is TRBJ1-5, with D tentatively TRBD1 (5 bases). Germline CDR1 is LGHDT and CDR2 is YNNKEL (reference sequence). This CDR3 contains 15 residues. The ends were cut back, 4 bases at V and 6 bases at J, with 16 bases in the middle. The CDR3 sequence is CASSPDLGPVQPQHF. The CDR3 bases are TGTGCCAGCAGCCCAGATTTGGGACCCGTTCAGCCCCAGCATTTT.

This clonotype was seen ten or more times. The gene calls are TRBV4-3 and TRBJ2-1; a possible D gene is TRBD2 (6 bases). V was trimmed by 3 bases and J by 9 bases, leaving 9 bases between them. Looked up from germline, CDR1 is LGHNA and CDR2 is YSLEER. This CDR3 is 12 amino acids long. The chain's CDR3 is CASSHGRSEQFF. CDR3 DNA sequence: TGCGCCAGCAGCCACGGGAGATCTGAGCAGTTCTTC.

V usage is TRBV20-1 and J usage is TRBJ1-6; D possibly corresponds to TRBD1 (5 bases). The CDR3 extends over 14 amino acids. CDR1 and CDR2 (germline): DFQATT, SNEGSKA (reference sequence). V was pared by 5 bases and J by 5 bases, with 13 bases between. The CDR3 loop reads CSAPTTVDNSPLHF. The CDR3 DNA reads as TGCAGTGCTCCAACGACAGTAGATAATTCACCCCTCCACTTT.

The chain combines TRBV20-1 with TRBJ2-5; 12 bases match TRBD1. CDR1 is DFQATT, CDR2 SNEGSKA, per germline (reference sequence). Trimming cost V 5 bases and J 5 bases; bases outside gene matches: 9. The CDR3 is 15 residues long. CDR3 in amino acids: CSAPPGQGAPETQYF. CDR3 bases: TGCAGTGCTCCTCCGGGACAGGGGGCACCGGAGACCCAGTACTTC.